Detailed here is one T cell receptor beta chain. This specimen comes from a study of shared clonotypes between healthy human individuals. Germline lookup yields CDR1 MRHNA and CDR2 SNTAGT. CDR3 length: 15 amino acids. Trimming pared 6 bases from V and 1 base from J, leaving 12 bases between. CD45RO-negative, CCR7-positively selected cells formed the naive CD8 fraction, excluding terminally differentiated effector memory CD45RA+ cells. Profiled with immunoSEQ multiplex PCR; TCRdb holds only in-frame clones, not every one. The sample carries roughly 850,000 clones, around 96% recorded once. The source material was naive CD8+ T cells sorted from blood. The rearrangement joins TRBV6-4 to TRBJ1-4, with a tentative D call TRBD1 (6 bases). This receptor was identified in a young man in good health. CDR3 in DNA: TGTGCCAGCAGACGACCCAGGGGAACTAATGAAAAACTGTTTTTT. Encoded protein: CASRRPRGTNEKLFF.